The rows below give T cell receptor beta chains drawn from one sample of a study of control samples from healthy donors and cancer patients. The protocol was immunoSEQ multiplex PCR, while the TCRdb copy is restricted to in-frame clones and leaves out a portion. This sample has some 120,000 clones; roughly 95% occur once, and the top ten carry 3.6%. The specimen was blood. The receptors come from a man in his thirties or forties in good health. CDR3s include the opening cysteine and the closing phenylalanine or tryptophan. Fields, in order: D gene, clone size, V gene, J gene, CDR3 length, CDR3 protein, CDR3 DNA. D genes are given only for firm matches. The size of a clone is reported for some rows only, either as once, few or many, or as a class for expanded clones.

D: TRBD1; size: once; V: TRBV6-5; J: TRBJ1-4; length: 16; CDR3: CASSYSPTGTGEKLFF; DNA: TGTGCCAGCAGTTACTCCCCGACAGGGACGGGGGAAAAACTGTTTTTT
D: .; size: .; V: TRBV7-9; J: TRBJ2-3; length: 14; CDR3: CASSLEGVSDTQYF; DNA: TGTGCCAGCAGCTTAGAGGGGGTTTCAGATACGCAGTATTTT
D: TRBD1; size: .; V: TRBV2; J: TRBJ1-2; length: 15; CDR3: CASRHQEGAEDGYTF; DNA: TGTGCCAGCAGGCATCAGGAGGGGGCGGAGGATGGCTACACCTTC
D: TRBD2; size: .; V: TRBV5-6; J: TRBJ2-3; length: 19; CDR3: CASSGEGLAGGWSTDTQYF; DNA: TGTGCCAGCAGCGGGGAGGGACTAGCGGGGGGTTGGAGCACAGATACGCAGTATTTT
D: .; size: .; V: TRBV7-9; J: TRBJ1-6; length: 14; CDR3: CASSLETPFSPLHF; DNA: TGTGCCAGCAGCTTAGAGACCCCTTTCTCACCCCTCCACTTT
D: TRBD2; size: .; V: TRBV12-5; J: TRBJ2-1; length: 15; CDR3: CASGLYSGGYNEQFF; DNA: TGTGCTAGTGGTTTGTACTCGGGGGGGTACAATGAGCAGTTCTTC
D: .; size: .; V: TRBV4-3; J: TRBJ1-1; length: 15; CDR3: CASSPQSGGPTEAFF; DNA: TGCGCCAGCAGCCCCCAAAGCGGGGGGCCGACCGAAGCTTTCTTT
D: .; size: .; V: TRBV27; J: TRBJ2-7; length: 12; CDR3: CASSLLGNEQYF; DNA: TGTGCCAGCAGTCTGCTGGGTAACGAGCAGTACTTC
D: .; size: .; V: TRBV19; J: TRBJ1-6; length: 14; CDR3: CASSYGLRNSPLHF; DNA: TGTGCCAGTAGTTATGGGCTCCGTAATTCACCCCTCCACTTT
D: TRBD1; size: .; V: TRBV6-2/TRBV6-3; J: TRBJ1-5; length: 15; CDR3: CASSYRTGVNQPQHF; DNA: TGTGCCAGCAGTTACAGGACAGGGGTCAATCAGCCCCAGCATTTT
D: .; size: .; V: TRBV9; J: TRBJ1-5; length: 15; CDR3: CASSVGGASNQPQHF; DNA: TGTGCCAGCAGCGTCGGGGGCGCTAGCAATCAGCCCCAGCATTTT
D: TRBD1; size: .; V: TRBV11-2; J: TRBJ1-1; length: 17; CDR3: CASSQGQGVSLDTEAFF; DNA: TGTGCCAGCAGCCAAGGACAGGGGGTTTCCCTGGACACTGAAGCTTTCTTT
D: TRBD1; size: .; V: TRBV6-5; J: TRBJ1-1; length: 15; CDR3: CASSSSGQLNTEAFF; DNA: TGTGCCAGCAGTTCGTCGGGACAGTTGAACACTGAAGCTTTCTTT
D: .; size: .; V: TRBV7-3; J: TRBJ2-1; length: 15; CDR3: CASSLMGGSYNEQFF; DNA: TGTGCCAGCAGCTTAATGGGGGGCTCCTACAATGAGCAGTTCTTC
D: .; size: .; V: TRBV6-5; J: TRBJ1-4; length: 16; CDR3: CASSYSFWDGSEKLFF; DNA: TGTGCCAGCAGTTACTCTTTCTGGGATGGTAGTGAAAAACTGTTTTTT
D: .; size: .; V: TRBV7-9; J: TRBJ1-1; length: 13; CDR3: CASSFQENTEAFF; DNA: TGTGCCAGCAGCTTTCAAGAAAACACTGAAGCTTTCTTT
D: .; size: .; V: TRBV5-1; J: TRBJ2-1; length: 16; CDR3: CASSLGGQDGYNEQFF; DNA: TGCGCCAGCAGCTTGGGGGGGCAGGACGGTTACAATGAGCAGTTCTTC
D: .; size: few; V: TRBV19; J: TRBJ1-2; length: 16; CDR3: CASSISPSEILYGYTF; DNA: TGTGCCAGTAGTATATCTCCTTCCGAGATTCTCTATGGCTACACCTTC
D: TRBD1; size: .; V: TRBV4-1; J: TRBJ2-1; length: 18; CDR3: CASSHSRDRVISYNEQFF; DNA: TGCGCCAGCAGCCATTCCCGGGACAGGGTGATCTCCTACAATGAGCAGTTCTTC
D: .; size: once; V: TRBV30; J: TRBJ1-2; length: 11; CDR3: CAWSAAGSGTF; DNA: TGTGCCTGGAGTGCAGCAGGGTCGGGCACCTTC
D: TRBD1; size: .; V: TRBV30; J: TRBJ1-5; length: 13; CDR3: CAWSAGGNQPQHF; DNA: TGTGCCTGGAGTGCAGGGGGGAATCAGCCCCAGCATTTT
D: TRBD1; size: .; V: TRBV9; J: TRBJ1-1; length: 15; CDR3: CASSVGTGLGAEAFF; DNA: TGTGCCAGCAGCGTGGGGACAGGGTTGGGCGCTGAAGCTTTCTTT
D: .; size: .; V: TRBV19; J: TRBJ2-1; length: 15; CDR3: CASSMVLSTYNEQFF; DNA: TGTGCCAGTAGTATGGTACTCTCTACCTACAATGAGCAGTTCTTC
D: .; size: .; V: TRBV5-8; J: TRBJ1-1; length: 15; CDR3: CASSELGRRNTEAFF; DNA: TGTGCCAGCAGCGAGCTAGGGAGGAGGAACACTGAAGCTTTCTTT
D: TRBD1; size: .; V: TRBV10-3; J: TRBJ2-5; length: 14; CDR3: CAISLSGQQETQYF; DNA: TGTGCCATCAGCCTCTCGGGACAGCAAGAGACCCAGTACTTC